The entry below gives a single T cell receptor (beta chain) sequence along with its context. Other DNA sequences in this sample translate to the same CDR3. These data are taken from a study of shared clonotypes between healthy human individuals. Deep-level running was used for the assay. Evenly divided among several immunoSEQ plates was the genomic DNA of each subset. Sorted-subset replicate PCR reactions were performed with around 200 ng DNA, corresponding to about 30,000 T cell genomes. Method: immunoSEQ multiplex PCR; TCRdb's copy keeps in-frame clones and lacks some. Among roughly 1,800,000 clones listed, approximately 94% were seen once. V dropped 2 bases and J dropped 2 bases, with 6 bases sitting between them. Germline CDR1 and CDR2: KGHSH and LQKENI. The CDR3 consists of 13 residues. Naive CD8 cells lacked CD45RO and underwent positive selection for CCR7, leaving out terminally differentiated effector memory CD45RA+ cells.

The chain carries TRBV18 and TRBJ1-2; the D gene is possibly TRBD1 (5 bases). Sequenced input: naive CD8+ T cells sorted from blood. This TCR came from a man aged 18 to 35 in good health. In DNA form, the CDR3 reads TGTGCCAGCTCACCAGGGGGGAACTATGGCTACACCTTC. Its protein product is CASSPGGNYGYTF.